This TCR beta chain was obtained from a study of blood T cell repertoires in COVID-19. Study-wide background: Collection of acute and convalescent COVID-19 samples took place in the United States, Italy and Spain. The cDNA or gDNA used as material had been derived from T cells, B-cell-depleted T cells, or PBMCs.

The CDR3 is made up of 18 amino acids. The junction had 13 bases not matched to a gene; V was cut back by 4 bases and J by 1 base. Germline CDR1 is SEHNR and CDR2 is FQNEAQ (reference sequence). Methods used by the authors: Reference gene primer amplification in the assay estimated nucleated cell counts. Profiling relied on immunoSEQ multiplex PCR, and the TCRdb table lists in-frame clones only, not all of them. V, J and clone size are taken as reported in that table, and D and trimming were inferred from the DNA itself. The repertoire consists of 200,000 to 250,000 clones, with roughly 80% occurring once and the leading ten covering approximately 3.2%.

This receptor was obtained from a woman aged 18-29 years with acute or convalescent COVID-19. The sample taken for sequencing was peripheral blood. This chain connects TRBV7-9 to TRBJ2-3; 8 bases are shared with TRBD2. CDR3 bases: TGTGCCAGCAGCTCTTTGCGGGAGGTATTCGGCGGCACAGATACGCAGTATTTT. It yields the protein CASSSLREVFGGTDTQYF.